The rows below give T cell receptor beta chains drawn from one sample of a study of PD-1 blockade in classical Hodgkin lymphoma. Sequencing was performed with immunoSEQ multiplex PCR; in TCRdb, only in-frame clones are kept and a portion is missing. The repertoire has some 14,000 clones, 81% of them found once; the top ten carry roughly 25%. The starting material was peripheral blood mononuclear cells (PBMCs), obtained at baseline. The source is a human donor with classical Hodgkin lymphoma. CDR3s include the opening cysteine and the closing phenylalanine or tryptophan. A D gene is named only where the DNA matches it firmly. Only part of the rows carry a size: once, few, many, or a class if the clone is expanded.

cdr3_aa cdr3_nt j_call d_call v_call clone_size
CASSTEGAGYGYTF TGTGCCAGCAGCACCGAAGGGGCAGGGTATGGCTACACCTTC TRBJ1-2 - TRBV7-9 -
CAISQTPAGDTQYF TGTGCCATCAGTCAAACCCCCGCCGGAGATACGCAGTATTTT TRBJ2-3 - TRBV10-3 -
CASSLDSEATQYF TGTGCCAGCTCACTGGACAGTGAGGCTACGCAGTATTTT TRBJ2-3 - TRBV18 -
CASSIGADTQYF TGTGCCAGCAGTATAGGGGCAGATACGCAGTATTTT TRBJ2-3 - TRBV13 -
CSVGAQGVDTQYF TGCAGCGTCGGGGCGCAGGGGGTGGATACGCAGTATTTT TRBJ2-3 TRBD1 TRBV29-1 -
CASSPSRTGGNYGYTF TGTGCCAGCTCACCGTCAAGGACAGGGGGGAACTATGGCTACACCTTC TRBJ1-2 TRBD1 TRBV18 -
CASSFRWAETQYF TGTGCCAGCAGCTTTAGGTGGGCCGAGACCCAGTACTTC TRBJ2-5 - TRBV7-2 -
CASSLGTSGPGAGGEQFF TGTGCCAGCAGCTTAGGTACGAGTGGGCCGGGGGCCGGGGGGGAGCAGTTCTTC TRBJ2-1 - TRBV7-6 -
CASKDGASRSYNSPLHF TGTGCCAGTAAGGACGGTGCCAGCAGGTCCTATAATTCACCCCTCCACTTT TRBJ1-6 - TRBV19 -
CASSSGRETQYF TGTGCCAGCAGCTCGGGTCGGGAGACCCAGTACTTC TRBJ2-5 - TRBV7-9 -
CASSVVAGWTDEQFF TGTGCCAGCAGCGTAGTTGCGGGGTGGACGGATGAGCAGTTCTTC TRBJ2-1 - TRBV9 -
CASSGGTRVETQYF TGTGCCAGCAGTGGCGGGACTCGCGTAGAGACCCAGTACTTC TRBJ2-5 - TRBV2 -
CASSVGSAGVEQFF TGTGCCAGCAGCGTAGGCTCAGCGGGGGTTGAGCAGTTCTTC TRBJ2-1 TRBD2 TRBV9 -
CASSSGQGFMQFF TGTGCCAGTAGTTCGGGACAGGGGTTTATGCAGTTCTTC TRBJ2-1 TRBD1 TRBV19 -
CASSFQTGEDEAFF TGTGCCAGCAGCTTCCAGACAGGGGAGGATGAAGCTTTCTTT TRBJ1-1 TRBD1 TRBV5-6 once
CASSRNGGAVNEQFF TGTGCCAGCAGTCGAAACGGGGGGGCGGTGAATGAGCAGTTCTTC TRBJ2-1 TRBD2 TRBV6-4 -
CASSDLGTTGKNTGGLFF TGTGCCAGCAGTGATTTGGGGACGACAGGCAAGAACACCGGGGGGCTGTTTTTT TRBJ2-2 - TRBV25-1 -
CASSDSQGAYGGELFF TGTGCCAGCAGCGATTCTCAAGGGGCTTATGGCGGGGAGCTGTTTTTT TRBJ2-2 - TRBV7-3 -
CARSLVGRGPPDTQYF TGTGCCAGAAGCTTGGTTGGCAGGGGACCCCCAGATACGCAGTATTTT TRBJ2-3 - TRBV5-3 once
CASRYSSGGTGELFF TGTGCCAGTAGGTACTCCTCCGGGGGCACCGGGGAGCTGTTTTTT TRBJ2-2 - TRBV28 -
CASSEGRGWPQHF TGTGCCAGCAGTGAAGGTCGGGGCTGGCCCCAGCATTTT TRBJ1-5 - TRBV6-1 -
CAIRETGGGNQPQHF TGTGCCATCAGGGAAACAGGGGGTGGCAATCAGCCCCAGCATTTT TRBJ1-5 TRBD1 TRBV10-3 -
CASSSTGAVNQPQHF TGTGCCAGCAGCTCGACAGGGGCGGTTAATCAGCCCCAGCATTTT TRBJ1-5 TRBD1 TRBV9 once
CASSLEAGVMETQYF TGTGCCAGCAGCTTAGAGGCGGGGGTAATGGAGACCCAGTACTTC TRBJ2-5 TRBD2 TRBV11-2 -
CASSRDRGGETQYF TGTGCCAGTAGTAGGGACAGGGGTGGCGAGACCCAGTACTTC TRBJ2-5 TRBD1 TRBV19 -
CASSEWGGRGNQPQHF TGTGCCAGCAGTGAATGGGGGGGCAGGGGCAATCAGCCCCAGCATTTT TRBJ1-5 - TRBV6-1 -
CASSDFAGVYEQYF TGTGCCAGCAGTGATTTTGCAGGGGTCTACGAGCAGTACTTC TRBJ2-7 - TRBV6-1 -
CASSGQGFSSYEQYF TGTGCCAGCAGCGGACAGGGTTTTAGCTCCTACGAGCAGTACTTC TRBJ2-7 TRBD1 TRBV11-2 once
CASSIDAGPLRELFF TGTGCCAGTAGTATAGATGCGGGGCCTCTGAGGGAGCTGTTTTTT TRBJ2-2 - TRBV19 -
CATSRDQGGGPDTQYF TGTGCCACCAGCAGAGATCAGGGGGGGGGCCCAGATACGCAGTATTTT TRBJ2-3 - TRBV15 -
CASSSDGSSGNTIYF TGTGCCAGCAGCTCGGACGGGAGCTCTGGAAACACCATATATTTT TRBJ1-3 - TRBV7-2 -
CASSLTANYGYTF TGTGCCAGCAGCTTAACAGCTAACTATGGCTACACCTTC TRBJ1-2 - TRBV7-3 medium-sized
CASSPPDRAEGTQYF TGTGCCAGTAGTCCCCCGGACAGGGCCGAAGGGACCCAGTACTTC TRBJ2-5 TRBD1 TRBV19 -
CASSLAQETYEQYF TGCGCCAGCAGCTTGGCTCAGGAAACCTACGAGCAGTACTTC TRBJ2-7 - TRBV5-1 -
CASSLLTSGGGADTQYF TGTGCCAGTAGTCTTCTGACTAGCGGGGGGGGCGCAGATACGCAGTATTTT TRBJ2-3 TRBD2 TRBV19 -